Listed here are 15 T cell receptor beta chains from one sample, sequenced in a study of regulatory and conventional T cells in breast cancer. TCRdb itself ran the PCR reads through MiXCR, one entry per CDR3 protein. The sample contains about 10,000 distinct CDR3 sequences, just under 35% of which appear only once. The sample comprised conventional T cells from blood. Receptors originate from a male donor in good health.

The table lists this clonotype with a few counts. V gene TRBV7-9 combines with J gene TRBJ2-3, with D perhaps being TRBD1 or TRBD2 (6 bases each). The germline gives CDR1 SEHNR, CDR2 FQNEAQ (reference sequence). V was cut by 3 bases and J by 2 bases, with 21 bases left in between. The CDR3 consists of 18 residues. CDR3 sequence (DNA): TGTGCCAGCAGCTTCGGCACCTTCCGGGGGCCCCCCACAGATACGCAGTATTTT. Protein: CASSFGTFRGPPTDTQYF.

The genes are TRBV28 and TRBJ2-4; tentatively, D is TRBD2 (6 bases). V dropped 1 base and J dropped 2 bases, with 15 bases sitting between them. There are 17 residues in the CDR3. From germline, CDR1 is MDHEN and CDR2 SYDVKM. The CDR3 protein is CASSLSVFRGTKNIQYF. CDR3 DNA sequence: TGTGCCAGCAGTTTATCAGTTTTTCGGGGGACCAAAAACATTCAGTACTTC.

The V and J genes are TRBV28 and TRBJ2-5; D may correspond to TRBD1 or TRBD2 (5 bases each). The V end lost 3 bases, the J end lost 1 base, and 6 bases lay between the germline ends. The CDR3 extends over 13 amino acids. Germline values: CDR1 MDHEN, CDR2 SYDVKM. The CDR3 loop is CASSLGTQETQYF. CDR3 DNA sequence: TGTGCCAGCAGTTTGGGGACCCAAGAGACCCAGTACTTC.

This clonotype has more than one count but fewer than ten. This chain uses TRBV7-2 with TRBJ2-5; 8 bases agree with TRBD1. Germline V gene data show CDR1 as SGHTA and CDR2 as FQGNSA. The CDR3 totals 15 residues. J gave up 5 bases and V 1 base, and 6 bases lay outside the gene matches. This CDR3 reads CASSLGTGKKETQYF. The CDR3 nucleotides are TGTGCCAGCAGCTTAGGGACAGGGAAAAAGGAGACCCAGTACTTC.

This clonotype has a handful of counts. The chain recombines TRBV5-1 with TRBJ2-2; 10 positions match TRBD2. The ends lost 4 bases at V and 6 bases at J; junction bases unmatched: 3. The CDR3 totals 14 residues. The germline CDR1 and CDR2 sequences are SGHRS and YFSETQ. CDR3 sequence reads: CASSEGTSAGELFF. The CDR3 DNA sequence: TGCGCCAGCAGCGAAGGGACTAGCGCCGGGGAGCTGTTTTTT.

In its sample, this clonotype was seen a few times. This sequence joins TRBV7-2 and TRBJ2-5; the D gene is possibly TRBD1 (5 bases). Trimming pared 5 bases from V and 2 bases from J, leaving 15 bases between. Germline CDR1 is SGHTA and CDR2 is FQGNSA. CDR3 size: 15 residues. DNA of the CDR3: TGTGCCAGCAGCCCTAGTGGTACAGGACAAGAGACCCAGTACTTC. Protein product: CASSPSGTGQETQYF.

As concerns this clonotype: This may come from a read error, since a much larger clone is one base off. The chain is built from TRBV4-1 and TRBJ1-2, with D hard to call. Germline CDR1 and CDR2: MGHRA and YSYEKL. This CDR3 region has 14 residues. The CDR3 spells CASSQESTYYGYIF. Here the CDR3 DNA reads TGCGCCAGCAGCCAAGAATCCACGTACTATGGCTACATCTTC.

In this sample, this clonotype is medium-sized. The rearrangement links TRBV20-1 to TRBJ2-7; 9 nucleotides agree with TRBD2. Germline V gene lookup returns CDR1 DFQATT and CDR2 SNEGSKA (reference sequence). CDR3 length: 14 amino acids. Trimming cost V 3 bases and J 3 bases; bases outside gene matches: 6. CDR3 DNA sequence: TGCAGTGCTAGCCGTCTAGCGGGGATCTACGAGCAGTACTTC. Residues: CSASRLAGIYEQYF.

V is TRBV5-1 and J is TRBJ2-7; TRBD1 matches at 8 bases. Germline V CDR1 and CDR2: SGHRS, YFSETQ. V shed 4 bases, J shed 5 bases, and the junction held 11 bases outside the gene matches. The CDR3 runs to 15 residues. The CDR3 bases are TGCGCCAGCAGCCCCGGACAGGGAAAGTTCCACGAGCAGTACTTC. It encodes CASSPGQGKFHEQYF.

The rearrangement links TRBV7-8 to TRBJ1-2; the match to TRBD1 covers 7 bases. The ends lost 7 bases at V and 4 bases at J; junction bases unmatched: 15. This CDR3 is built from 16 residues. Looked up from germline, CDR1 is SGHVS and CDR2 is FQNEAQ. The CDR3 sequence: CASIPDRRSNFYGYTF. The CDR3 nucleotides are TGTGCCAGCATCCCGGACAGGAGAAGTAACTTCTATGGCTACACCTTC.

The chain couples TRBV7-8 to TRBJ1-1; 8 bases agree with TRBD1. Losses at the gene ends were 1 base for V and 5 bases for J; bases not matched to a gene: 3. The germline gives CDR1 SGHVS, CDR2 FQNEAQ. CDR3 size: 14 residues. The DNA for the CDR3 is TGTGCCAGCAGCTTAGTCGACAGGGGAACTGAAGCTTTCTTT. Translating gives CASSLVDRGTEAFF.

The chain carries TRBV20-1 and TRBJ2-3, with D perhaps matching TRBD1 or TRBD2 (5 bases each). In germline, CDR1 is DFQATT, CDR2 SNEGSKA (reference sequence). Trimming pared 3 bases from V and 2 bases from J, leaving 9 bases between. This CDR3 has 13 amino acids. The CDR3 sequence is CSASRDLTDTQYF. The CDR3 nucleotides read TGCAGTGCTAGTAGGGACCTCACAGATACGCAGTATTTT.

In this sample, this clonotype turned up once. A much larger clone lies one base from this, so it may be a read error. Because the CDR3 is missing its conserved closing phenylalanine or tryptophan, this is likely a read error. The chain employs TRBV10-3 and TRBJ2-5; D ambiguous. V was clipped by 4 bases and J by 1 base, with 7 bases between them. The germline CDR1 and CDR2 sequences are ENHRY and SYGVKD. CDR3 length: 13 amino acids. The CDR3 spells CAISAVGQETQYI. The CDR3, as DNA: TGTGCCATCAGTGCGGTGGGCCAAGAGACCCAGTACATC.

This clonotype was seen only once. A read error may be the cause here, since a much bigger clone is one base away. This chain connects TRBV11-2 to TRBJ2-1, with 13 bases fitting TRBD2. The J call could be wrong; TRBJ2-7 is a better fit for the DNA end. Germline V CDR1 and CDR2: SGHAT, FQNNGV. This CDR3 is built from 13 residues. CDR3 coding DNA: TGTGCTAGTGGTAGACTAGCGGGGGGTGAGCAGTACTTC. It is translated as CASGRLAGGEQYF.

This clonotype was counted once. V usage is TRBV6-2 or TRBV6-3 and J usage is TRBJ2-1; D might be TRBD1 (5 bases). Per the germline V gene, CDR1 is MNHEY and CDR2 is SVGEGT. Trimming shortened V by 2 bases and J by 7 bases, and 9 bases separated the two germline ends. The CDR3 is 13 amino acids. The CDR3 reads CASSYRQRNEQFF. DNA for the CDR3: TGTGCCAGCAGTTACAGACAGCGAAATGAGCAGTTCTTC.